A single sample gave rise to the 5 T cell receptor beta chains below, sequenced in a study of T-cell reconstitution after alpha-beta-depleted transplantation in children (dated by TCRdb to 2016 to 2017). To prepare the library, PCR was applied. The sequencer listed for this sample is Illumina HiSeq 2500. To normalize quantification of the TCRbeta repertoire, the TCR libraries were built with molecular barcoding that relied on unique molecular identifiers. The public sequencing data were trimmed at Q25 with fastp and processed into clonotypes with MiXCR by TCRdb, which kept only in-frame beta chains. Identical CDR3 proteins give one entry, which carries the most common genes and DNA. Recorded for this sample are about 340,000 distinct CDR3 sequences; about 14% of them occurred a single time. The ten most abundant clones make up about 4.5% of the sample. Material: PBMCs, obtained from the stem cell graft. Receptor source: a human donor who donated a stem cell graft to a child with Fanconi anemia.

The V gene is TRBV4-2, the J gene TRBJ1-1; D is unresolved. Germline CDR1 and CDR2: LGHNA and YNFKEQ. The ends were cut back, 0 bases at V and 1 base at J, with 6 bases in the middle. This CDR3 region has 14 residues. CDR3 loop: CASSQELQNTEAFF. CDR3 nucleotide sequence: TGTGCCAGCAGCCAAGAACTACAGAACACTGAAGCTTTCTTT.

There are a few counts of this clonotype. V usage is TRBV28 and J usage is TRBJ2-3, with 9 bases that match TRBD2. Germline-derived CDR1 and CDR2 are MDHEN and SYDVKM. V shed 5 bases, J shed 9 bases, and the junction held 12 bases outside the gene matches. The length of the CDR3 is 15 residues. The CDR3 nucleotides read TGTGCCAGCAGTCGACAGAGCCCGGCGGGGGGGACGCAGTATTTT. Translated, it gives CASSRQSPAGGTQYF.

The CDR3, as DNA: TGCAGTGCCTCCCTCTACACCGGGGAGCTGTTTTTT. This sequence encodes CSASLYTGELFF. This chain joins TRBV29-1 and TRBJ2-2; D is undetermined. From germline, CDR1 is SQVTM and CDR2 ANQGSEA. This CDR3 contains 12 residues.

This clonotype was picked up many times. This chain uses TRBV3-1 with TRBJ2-1, with TRBD2 matching over 9 bases. The junction had 11 bases not matched to a gene; V was cut back by 1 base and J by 1 base. There are 19 residues in the CDR3. Germline values: CDR1 LGHDT, CDR2 YNNKEL (reference sequence). The CDR3 here is CASSQVFSSGGVSYNEQFF. CDR3 DNA sequence: TGTGCCAGCAGCCAAGTGTTTAGTAGCGGGGGAGTTTCCTACAATGAGCAGTTCTTC.

This clonotype was counted a few times. J is TRBJ2-2 and V is TRBV12-3 or TRBV12-4; D is perhaps TRBD1 (5 bases). V gave up 6 bases and J gave up 0 bases, with 14 bases separating them. The CDR3 sequence is 16 residues long. CDR3 bases: TGTGCCAGCAGCACTTGGACATCCCCGAACACCGGGGAGCTGTTTTTT. This encodes CASSTWTSPNTGELFF.